These 18 T cell receptor beta chains share one sample of origin, sequenced in a study of T cells in Graves' hyperthyroidism and ophthalmopathy. RNA transcripts gave rise to amplified TCR beta CDR3 regions. Researchers ran a first-round RT-PCR on the TCR CDR3 using the HTBI primer set. One entry per CDR3 protein results from TCRdb running MiXCR on the multiplex PCR reads. The table has under 65,000 distinct CDR3 sequences, 53% seen once. Sequencing was done on a sample of blood. The receptors stem from a woman aged 60-75 years with Graves' ophthalmopathy.

The rearrangement joins TRBV20-1 to TRBJ2-1; 7 positions agree with TRBD2. J lost 6 bases, V lost 4 bases, and 9 bases had no gene match. Germline loops: CDR1 DFQATT, CDR2 SNEGSKA (reference sequence). The CDR3 is made up of 14 amino acids. CDR3 sequence: CSAIPAGRGNEQFF. The CDR3 DNA reads TGCAGTGCTATCCCAGCGGGAAGAGGCAATGAGCAGTTCTTC.

Many counts were recorded for this clonotype. This chain links TRBV12-3 or TRBV12-4 with TRBJ2-2; 10 nucleotides align to TRBD1. This CDR3 spans 17 amino acids. V dropped 1 base and J dropped 3; count of bases not matched to a gene: 5. The CDR3 loop reads CASSLGQGARDTGELFF. The CDR3 region has the DNA TGTGCCAGCAGTTTAGGACAGGGGGCGCGGGACACCGGGGAGCTGTTTTTT.

The rearrangement joins TRBV5-1 to TRBJ2-7; 11 bases line up with TRBD1. V shed 4 bases, J shed 6 bases, and the junction held 3 bases outside the gene matches. This CDR3 region has 13 residues. The germline V gene has CDR1 SGHRS and CDR2 YFSETQ. The CDR3 sequence: CASSRGQGVEQYF. The CDR3 region has the DNA TGCGCCAGCAGCAGGGGACAGGGGGTCGAGCAGTACTTC.

The chain has TRBV29-1 and TRBJ2-1; maybe TRBD2 (6 bases). The CDR3 runs to 15 residues. With 6 bases removed from V and 0 bases from J, the gap between germline ends came to 15 bases. Germline-derived CDR1 and CDR2 are SQVTM and ANQGSEA. CDR3 amino acids: CSVKAAGSSYNEQFF. DNA of the CDR3: TGCAGCGTCAAAGCAGCGGGCAGCTCCTACAATGAGCAGTTCTTC.

This chain uses TRBV10-1 with TRBJ2-7; TRBD2 agrees at 11 bases. V was clipped by 5 bases and J by 2 bases; unmatched bases: 17. The CDR3 extends over 19 amino acids. Germline values: CDR1 WNHNN, CDR2 SYGVQD (reference sequence). The CDR3 DNA is TGCGCCAGCAGTCCCCAAATCCTAGCGGGAGGCTGGCCCCCCTACGAGCAGTACTTC. It codes for CASSPQILAGGWPPYEQYF.

The rearrangement links TRBV9 to TRBJ2-3; TRBD1 or TRBD2 may be the D gene (5 bases each). Between the trimmed V and J ends, which lost 1 base and 5 bases, there was a span of 11 bases. Per the germline V gene, CDR1 is SGDLS and CDR2 is YYNGEE. The CDR3 extends over 14 amino acids. DNA of the CDR3: TGTGCCAGCAGCGTAATGGGGGTACGAGATACGCAGTATTTT. Translation gives CASSVMGVRDTQYF.

This clonotype was recorded at least ten times. Just one base apart from a much larger clone, this may be a read error. J is TRBJ1-4 and V is TRBV5-1, with D unresolved. The germline CDR1 and CDR2 sequences are SGHRS and YFSETQ. The CDR3 contains 13 residues. V gave up 3 bases and J gave up 5 bases, with 8 bases separating them. CDR3 nucleotides: TGCGCCAGCAGCTCGACCCGAAATGAAAAACTGTTTTTT. Its protein is CASSSTRNEKLFF. Based on the CDR3 plus reference TRBV5-1 and TRBJ1-4, the full variable domain is KAGVTQTPRYLIKTRGQQVTLSCSPISGHRSVSWYQQTPGQGLQFLFEYFSETQRNKGNFPGRFSGRQFSNSRSEMNVSTLELGDSALYLCASSSTRNEKLFFGSGTQLSVL.

V and J are TRBV7-9 and TRBJ1-1; weak D call: TRBD1 (5 bases). V dropped 2 bases and J dropped 4 bases, with 20 bases sitting between them. Germline CDR1 is SEHNR and CDR2 is FQNEAQ (reference sequence). This CDR3 is 17 amino acids long. CDR3 loop: CASSLSVLLGDVTEAFF. CDR3 sequence (DNA): TGTGCCAGCAGCTTATCGGTCCTCCTGGGGGATGTCACTGAAGCTTTCTTT.

This clonotype was observed at least ten times. The chain employs TRBV7-6 and TRBJ2-3, with 7 nucleotides matching TRBD2. Germline values: CDR1 SGHVS, CDR2 FNYEAQ. The trim removed 6 bases at V and 0 bases at J, leaving 6 bases unmatched. The CDR3 totals 15 residues. CDR3 DNA: TGTGCCAGCAGGCTACTAGCGAGCAGCACAGATACGCAGTATTTT. Amino acids: CASRLLASSTDTQYF.

The J gene is TRBJ1-4, the V gene TRBV9; D is perhaps TRBD1 (5 bases). This CDR3 is built from 15 residues. V was trimmed by 0 bases and J by 3 bases, leaving 9 bases between them. Germline V lookup: CDR1 SGDLS, CDR2 YYNGEE. The CDR3 spells CASSVVGAANEKLFF. CDR3 sequence (DNA): TGTGCCAGCAGCGTAGTTGGGGCAGCTAATGAAAAACTGTTTTTT.

The chain joins TRBV15 to TRBJ2-3; D is unresolved. The length of the CDR3 is 15 residues. Germline CDR1 is LNHNV and CDR2 is YYDKDF (reference sequence). Trimming took 1 base from V and 5 from J, leaving 13 bases between them. The CDR3 DNA sequence: TGTGCCACCAGCAGAGGTGCCGAAGGCAGAGATACGCAGTATTTT. Its translation: CATSRGAEGRDTQYF.

Of note for this clonotype: This may arise from a read error, as a much more abundant clone is one base away. The chain recombines TRBV14 with TRBJ2-1; 12 bases line up with TRBD2. This CDR3 is 15 amino acids long. Germline CDR1 is SGHDN and CDR2 is FVKESK. The CDR3 sequence is CASSQRTSGAGERFF. The CDR3 coding sequence is TGTGCCAGCAGCCAACGGACTAGCGGGGCCGGTGAGCGGTTCTTC. The full variable domain, in which reference TRBV14 and TRBJ2-1 provide the parts outside the CDR3, is EAGVTQFPSHSVIEKGQTVTLRCDPISGHDNLYWYRRVMGKEIKFLLHFVKESKQDESGMPNNRFLAERTGGTYSTLKVQPAELEDSGVYFCASSQRTSGAGERFFGPGTRLTVL.

V and J are TRBV19 and TRBJ2-7; 8 positions agree with TRBD1. This CDR3 contains 14 residues. Per the germline V gene, CDR1 is LNHDA and CDR2 is SQIVND (reference sequence). With V trimmed by 11 bases and J by 4 bases, 13 bases remained unmatched. This CDR3 reads CASQDRVDTYEQYF. CDR3 in DNA: TGTGCCTCCCAGGACAGGGTTGATACATACGAGCAGTACTTC.

The chain combines TRBV15 with TRBJ2-7; 8 nucleotides match TRBD2. CDR1 and CDR2 from the germline V gene are LNHNV and YYDKDF (reference sequence). The CDR3 spans 18 residues. V gave up 0 bases and J gave up 3 bases; unmatched junction bases: 13. In DNA form, the CDR3 reads TGTGCCACCAGCAGAGATGCCGTGGTAGCGGGATTATACTACGAGCAGTACTTC. It is translated as CATSRDAVVAGLYYEQYF.

The CDR3 DNA is TGTGCCAGCAGCTTAACTAGAGGTGGTAATGAGCAGTTCTTC. This sequence encodes CASSLTRGGNEQFF. The chain couples TRBV7-9 to TRBJ2-1, with D possibly matching TRBD2 (5 bases). The length of the CDR3 is 14 residues. The V gene lost 2 bases and the J gene lost 7 bases, with 12 bases spanning the gap. Germline loops: CDR1 SEHNR, CDR2 FQNEAQ (reference sequence).

By share of the sample, this clonotype is medium-sized (0.01 to 0.1%). This chain joins TRBV5-1 and TRBJ2-7; D might be TRBD2 (6 bases). Germline V lookup: CDR1 SGHRS, CDR2 YFSETQ. Trimming pared 7 bases from V and 10 bases from J, leaving 15 bases between. This CDR3 region has 11 residues. CDR3 residues: CASWDSGLQYF. The CDR3 DNA follows: TGCGCCAGCTGGGATAGCGGTCTTCAGTACTTC.

This rearrangement joins TRBV15 to TRBJ2-2; no clear D gene. Trimming removed 4 bases from V and 4 bases from J, with 13 bases in between. CDR3 length equals 15 residues. Germline V gives CDR1 LNHNV, CDR2 YYDKDF (reference sequence). The CDR3: CATSTERSSTGELFF. The DNA for the CDR3 is TGTGCCACCAGCACCGAGAGAAGTAGCACCGGGGAGCTGTTTTTT.

This clonotype was observed once. This chain connects TRBV20-1 to TRBJ1-2, with D hard to call. The CDR3 has 13 amino acids. The V gene lost 3 bases and the J gene lost 0 bases, with 8 bases spanning the gap. Germline CDR1 is DFQATT and CDR2 is SNEGSKA (reference sequence). In DNA form, the CDR3 reads TGCAGTGCTAGGATCAGCTCTAACTATGGCTACACCTTC. Residues: CSARISSNYGYTF.